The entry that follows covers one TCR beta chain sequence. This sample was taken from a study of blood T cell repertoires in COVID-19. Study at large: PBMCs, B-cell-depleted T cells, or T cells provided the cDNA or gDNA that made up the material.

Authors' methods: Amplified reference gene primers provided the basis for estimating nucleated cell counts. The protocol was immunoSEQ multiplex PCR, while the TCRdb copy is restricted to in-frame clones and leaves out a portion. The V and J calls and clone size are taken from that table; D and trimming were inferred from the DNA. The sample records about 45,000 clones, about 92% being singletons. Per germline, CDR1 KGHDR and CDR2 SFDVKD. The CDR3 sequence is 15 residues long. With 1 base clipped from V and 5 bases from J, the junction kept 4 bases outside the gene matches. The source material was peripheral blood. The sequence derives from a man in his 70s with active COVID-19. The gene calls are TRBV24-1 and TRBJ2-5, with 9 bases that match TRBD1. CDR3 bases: TGTGCCACCAGTGATTTCACAGGGGGCGGGGAGACCCAGTACTTC. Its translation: CATSDFTGGGETQYF.